The clone carrying this TCR beta chain has only a few counts. The antigen is not known. 60 Vbeta and 13 Jbeta primers were used in PCR. The table came from immunoSEQ multiplex PCR; TCRdb's copy has only in-frame clones and leaves some out. Of some 120,000 clones in the sample, roughly a tenth were seen once. Trimming removed 7 bases at V and 0 bases at J, with 10 bases between. This CDR3 is built from 15 residues. Germline CDR1 is LNHDA and CDR2 is SQIVND (reference sequence). This sample was included in a study of cytomegalovirus exposure and HLA in healthy donors. Regarding the study as a whole: Among TCR sequences, most were rare, though some public TCRs appeared in many donors.

Material: PBMCs. This sequence was found in a woman in her late teens or twenties in good health and CMV-seropositive. The chain joins TRBV19 to TRBJ2-6, with D possibly TRBD2 on 5 matching bases. The CDR3 nucleotides are TGTGCCAGTAACAACGGGGACTCTGGGGCCAACGTCCTGACTTTC. Protein sequence: CASNNGDSGANVLTF.